These 21 T cell receptor beta chains were all obtained from the same sample, sequenced in a study of control samples from healthy donors and cancer patients. Here immunoSEQ multiplex PCR was the method, and the copy in TCRdb shows in-frame clones only, minus some. The sample has 90,000 to 110,000 clones, roughly 90% seen once. Sequenced material: blood. These receptors were collected from a woman aged 45-59 years in good health.

The chain links TRBV10-2 to TRBJ1-2; possible D gene TRBD1, 6 bases. The V and J ends lost 5 bases and 4 bases respectively, with 20 bases between them. Germline V lookup: CDR1 WSHSY, CDR2 SAAADI. The CDR3 sequence is 16 residues long. CDR3 DNA: TGCGCCAGCAGTCGGACAGCTCCCGATGCCGTCTATGGCTACACCTTC. Residues: CASSRTAPDAVYGYTF.

V usage is TRBV7-3 and J usage is TRBJ2-3; possibly TRBD2 for D (6 bases). V gave up 3 bases and J gave up 4 bases, with 11 bases separating them. This CDR3 region has 14 residues. The germline CDR1 and CDR2 sequences are SGHTA and FQGTGA. CDR3 nucleotide sequence: TGTGCCAGCAGCTTGACTAGGGGCTCAGATACGCAGTATTTT. This sequence encodes CASSLTRGSDTQYF.

The DNA of the CDR3 is TGTGCCAGTACGACGCGGGAGAGTAATGAGCAGTTCTTC. It is translated as CASTTRESNEQFF. This chain connects TRBV19 to TRBJ2-1, with 7 nucleotides matching TRBD2. This CDR3 region has 13 residues. CDR1 LNHDA and CDR2 SQIVND come from the germline V gene (reference sequence). The junction had 7 bases not matched to a gene; V was cut back by 7 bases and J by 7 bases.

In its sample, this clone was seen a few times. The chain has TRBV30 and TRBJ2-7; D is perhaps TRBD1 (5 bases). Germline assignment: CDR1 GTSNPN and CDR2 SVGIG (reference sequence). The CDR3 runs 13 residues. Trimming removed 6 bases from V and 1 base from J, with 13 bases in between. This CDR3 is CACQLAGSYEQYF. For the CDR3, the DNA is TGTGCCTGTCAATTAGCAGGGTCCTACGAGCAGTACTTC.

V gene TRBV12-1 combines with J gene TRBJ2-5; the DNA was not compared with TRBD2, the D call given in the table. TRBV12-1 is given as a pseudogene. CDR3 size: 16 residues. The CDR3 DNA reads TGTGCCAGCAGTCGGGCTAGCGGGAGGGCCCGGGAGACCCAGTACTTC. Protein sequence: CASSRASGRARETQYF.

The chain carries TRBV4-2 and TRBJ2-2, with 7 bases lining up with TRBD2. This CDR3 contains 16 residues. Looked up from germline, CDR1 is LGHNA and CDR2 is YNFKEQ. The junction had 12 bases not matched to a gene; V was cut back by 4 bases and J by 7 bases. The CDR3 spells CASSPPASGDVGELFF. CDR3 nucleotides: TGTGCCAGCAGCCCTCCAGCTAGCGGTGACGTCGGGGAGCTGTTTTTT.

A single count supports this clone. The rearrangement joins TRBV6-2 or TRBV6-3 to TRBJ2-5; 9 bases match TRBD1. Germline CDR1 MNHEY, CDR2 SVGEGT. This CDR3 comprises 17 residues. Trimming at V came to 1 base and at J to 2 bases, leaving 8 bases not matched to a gene. Written as DNA, the CDR3 is TGTGCCAGCAGTTACTGGGGGACAGGGTGGTCACAAGAGACCCAGTACTTC. It yields the protein CASSYWGTGWSQETQYF.

The gene calls are TRBV6-5 and TRBJ1-1, with D unclear. Germline V gene sequence: CDR1 MNHEY, CDR2 SVGAGI. V lost 8 bases and J 5 bases, leaving 15 bases between the germline ends. The CDR3 extends over 13 amino acids. The CDR3 reads CASPLASGTEAFF. The DNA for the CDR3 is TGTGCCAGCCCACTAGCGTCCGGGACTGAAGCTTTCTTT.

The V and J genes are TRBV9 and TRBJ2-1; 8 bases line up with TRBD2. This CDR3 comprises 16 residues. Germline CDR1 SGDLS, CDR2 YYNGEE. Trimming cost V 1 base and J 6 bases; bases outside gene matches: 9. The CDR3 DNA is TGTGCCAGCAGCGTAACTTCCGGGACTAGTAGCAATGAGCAGTTCTTC. Translated, it gives CASSVTSGTSSNEQFF.

On this clone: A much larger clone differs from this one at a single base, so this may be a read error. The J gene is TRBJ1-2, the V gene TRBV27; no definite D call. From germline, CDR1 is MNHEY and CDR2 SMNVEV (reference sequence). CDR3 length equals 13 residues. Trimming pared 3 bases from V and 1 base from J, leaving 6 bases between. The CDR3 region is CASSLNSNYGYTF. CDR3 nucleotide sequence: TGTGCCAGCAGTTTGAACAGTAACTATGGCTACACCTTC.

The rearrangement joins TRBV28 to TRBJ1-2, with D unclear. The CDR3 runs 12 residues. Per the germline V gene, CDR1 is MDHEN and CDR2 is SYDVKM. Trimming removed 3 bases from V and 6 bases from J, with 8 bases in between. CDR3 DNA sequence: TGTGCCAGCAGTTTCCAGGAGGATGGCTACACCTTC. Translation: CASSFQEDGYTF.

The chain employs TRBV2 and TRBJ1-5; D possibly corresponds to TRBD1 (6 bases). CDR1 is SNHLY and CDR2 is FYNNEI in the germline V gene. V was clipped by 6 bases and J by 4 bases, with 7 bases between them. The CDR3 covers 12 residues. CDR3 protein: CASRDRNQPQHF. CDR3 sequence (DNA): TGTGCCAGCAGAGACAGGAATCAGCCCCAGCATTTT.

The chain recombines TRBV27 with TRBJ2-5; no clear D. Germline CDR1 is MNHEY and CDR2 is SMNVEV (reference sequence). The V end was cut by 2 bases, the J end by 9 bases, with 13 bases between. The CDR3 loop spans 13 amino acids. The CDR3 sequence: CASSLGPAYAQYF. The CDR3 DNA reads as TGTGCCAGCAGTTTAGGACCGGCATATGCCCAGTACTTC.

This sequence joins TRBV11-2 and TRBJ1-1; no clear D gene. The CDR3 consists of 12 residues. The V end lost 5 bases, the J end lost 10 bases, and 14 bases lay between the germline ends. From germline, CDR1 is SGHAT and CDR2 FQNNGV. CDR3 sequence (DNA): TGTGCCAGCAGCACACGACGAACCAGAGCTTTCTTT. Amino acid sequence: CASSTRRTRAFF.

Only one count was recorded for this clone. The chain carries TRBV25-1 and TRBJ2-3; TRBD2 agrees at 10 bases. Losses at the gene ends were 6 bases for V and 5 bases for J; bases not matched to a gene: 11. Germline V lookup: CDR1 MGHDK, CDR2 SYGVNS. This CDR3 is built from 16 residues. The CDR3 DNA follows: TGTGCCAGCAGCGCAACTCTAGCGGGGGCGGTAGATACGCAGTATTTT. Amino acids: CASSATLAGAVDTQYF.

The genes are TRBV12-3 or TRBV12-4 and TRBJ1-4, with TRBD1 matching 10 bases. This CDR3 has 13 residues. V shed 6 bases, J shed 8 bases, and the junction held 3 bases outside the gene matches. The CDR3 DNA reads TGTGCCAGCAGCAGGGACAGGGGAGAAAAACTGTTTTTT. Translated, it gives CASSRDRGEKLFF.

This chain uses TRBV7-2 with TRBJ1-3; D not resolved. The V end lost 5 bases, the J end lost 0 bases, and 5 bases lay between the germline ends. Germline CDR1 and CDR2: SGHTA and FQGNSA. This CDR3 is 13 amino acids long. DNA of the CDR3: TGTGCCAGCAGCCTATACTCTGGAAACACCATATATTTT. Its protein is CASSLYSGNTIYF.

This chain joins TRBV15 and TRBJ2-1; TRBD2 aligns across 8 bases. With V trimmed by 3 bases and J by 14 bases, 9 bases remained unmatched. Germline lookup yields CDR1 LNHNV and CDR2 YYDKDF (reference sequence). This CDR3 contains 13 residues. The DNA of the CDR3 is TGTGCCACCAGCAGGGGTAGCGGGGAAATGGAGTTCTTC. Its translation is CATSRGSGEMEFF.

This chain uses TRBV9 with TRBJ1-2, with D maybe TRBD1 (5 bases). The V gene's germline CDR1 is SGDLS and CDR2 YYNGEE. The V end lost 0 bases, the J end lost 2 bases, and 11 bases lay between the germline ends. The CDR3 loop spans 15 amino acids. CDR3: CASSVAPTENYGYTF. In DNA form, the CDR3 reads TGTGCCAGCAGCGTAGCCCCGACAGAGAACTATGGCTACACCTTC.

The rearrangement links TRBV9 to TRBJ1-4; D not certain. V shed 0 bases and J shed 7 bases, with 7 bases lying between them. Germline V gene sequence: CDR1 SGDLS, CDR2 YYNGEE. This CDR3 is 13 amino acids long. The CDR3 DNA reads as TGTGCCAGCAGCGTAGCCACGGGTGAAAAACTGTTTTTT. It encodes CASSVATGEKLFF.

The chain couples TRBV2 to TRBJ2-1; 10 bases are shared with TRBD2. Unmatched junction bases numbered 6, after V lost 6 bases and J lost 7 bases. The germline V gene encodes CDR1 SNHLY and CDR2 FYNNEI. This CDR3 has 14 amino acids. The CDR3 here is CASSIRTSGNEQFF. The CDR3 coding sequence is TGTGCCAGCAGCATCCGGACTAGCGGAAATGAGCAGTTCTTC.